This entry concerns a single TCR beta chain. The antigen is unknown. This sample is part of a study of T-cell memory formation after mild COVID-19. Study outcomes and limitations: Memory sampled before infection contained some responding clones, suggesting cross-reactive memory joined. Contracting CD4+ clones lay largely in CM and EM, with CD8+ ones residing in EMRA. Clones that shrank (day 15 to 85) were balanced CD4/CD8, whereas later expanders leaned CD4+.

A 5'RACE reaction primed in the constant segment made cDNA libraries of TCR alpha and TCR beta, and these carried sample barcodes and UMIs. TCRdb re-called the 5' RACE reads with MiXCR, one entry per CDR3 protein. The sample has some 160,000 distinct CDR3 sequences; about an eighth are singletons. The V gene lost 3 bases and the J gene lost 8 bases, with 13 bases spanning the gap. The CDR3 has 13 residues. Germline loops: CDR1 KGHSH, CDR2 LQKENI. Sample: PBMCs or a T cell subset sorted from them (not recorded which). The V call is TRBV18, the J call TRBJ1-1; D is unclear. This clonotype was sampled from a young man who had mild COVID-19 (a few samples of this study predate the infection). Cell type and time point are not known. The CDR3 sequence is CASSPPVRKEAFF. CDR3 DNA sequence: TGTGCCAGCTCACCGCCCGTGCGGAAAGAAGCTTTCTTT.